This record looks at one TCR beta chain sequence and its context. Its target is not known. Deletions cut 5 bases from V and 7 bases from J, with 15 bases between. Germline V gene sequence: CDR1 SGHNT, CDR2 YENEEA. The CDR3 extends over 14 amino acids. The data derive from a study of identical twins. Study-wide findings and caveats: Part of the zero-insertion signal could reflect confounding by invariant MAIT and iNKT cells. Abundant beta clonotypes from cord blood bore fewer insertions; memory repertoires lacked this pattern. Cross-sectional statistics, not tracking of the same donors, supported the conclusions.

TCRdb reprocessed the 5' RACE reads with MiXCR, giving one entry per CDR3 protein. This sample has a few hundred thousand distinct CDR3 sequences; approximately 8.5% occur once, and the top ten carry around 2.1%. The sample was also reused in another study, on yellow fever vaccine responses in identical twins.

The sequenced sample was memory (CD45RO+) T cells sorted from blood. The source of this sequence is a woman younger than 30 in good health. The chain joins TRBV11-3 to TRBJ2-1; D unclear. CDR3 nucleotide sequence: TGTGCCAGCAGCCAAGAGAAGTTGACGAATGAGCAGTTCTTC. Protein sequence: CASSQEKLTNEQFF.